This T cell receptor beta chain is drawn from a study of T cells after yellow fever vaccination. This clonotype was observed many times. The CDR3 spans 17 residues. Germline V gene sequence: CDR1 DFQATT, CDR2 SNEGSKA (reference sequence). The ends lost 6 bases at V and 6 bases at J; junction bases unmatched: 19. TCRdb processed the 5' RACE reads anew with MiXCR; each CDR3 protein has one entry. The sample carries approximately 250,000 distinct CDR3 sequences, approximately 3.6% recorded once. This TCR came from a man younger than 35 who received the YFV17D yellow fever vaccine. The chain joins TRBV20-1 to TRBJ1-5, with 8 bases lining up with TRBD1. The sample was PBMCs, taken 15 days after the yellow fever booster vaccination. The CDR3 is CSAERFAGGYFGQPQHF. The CDR3 DNA reads as TGCAGTGCAGAGAGGTTTGCAGGGGGCTATTTCGGTCAGCCCCAGCATTTT.